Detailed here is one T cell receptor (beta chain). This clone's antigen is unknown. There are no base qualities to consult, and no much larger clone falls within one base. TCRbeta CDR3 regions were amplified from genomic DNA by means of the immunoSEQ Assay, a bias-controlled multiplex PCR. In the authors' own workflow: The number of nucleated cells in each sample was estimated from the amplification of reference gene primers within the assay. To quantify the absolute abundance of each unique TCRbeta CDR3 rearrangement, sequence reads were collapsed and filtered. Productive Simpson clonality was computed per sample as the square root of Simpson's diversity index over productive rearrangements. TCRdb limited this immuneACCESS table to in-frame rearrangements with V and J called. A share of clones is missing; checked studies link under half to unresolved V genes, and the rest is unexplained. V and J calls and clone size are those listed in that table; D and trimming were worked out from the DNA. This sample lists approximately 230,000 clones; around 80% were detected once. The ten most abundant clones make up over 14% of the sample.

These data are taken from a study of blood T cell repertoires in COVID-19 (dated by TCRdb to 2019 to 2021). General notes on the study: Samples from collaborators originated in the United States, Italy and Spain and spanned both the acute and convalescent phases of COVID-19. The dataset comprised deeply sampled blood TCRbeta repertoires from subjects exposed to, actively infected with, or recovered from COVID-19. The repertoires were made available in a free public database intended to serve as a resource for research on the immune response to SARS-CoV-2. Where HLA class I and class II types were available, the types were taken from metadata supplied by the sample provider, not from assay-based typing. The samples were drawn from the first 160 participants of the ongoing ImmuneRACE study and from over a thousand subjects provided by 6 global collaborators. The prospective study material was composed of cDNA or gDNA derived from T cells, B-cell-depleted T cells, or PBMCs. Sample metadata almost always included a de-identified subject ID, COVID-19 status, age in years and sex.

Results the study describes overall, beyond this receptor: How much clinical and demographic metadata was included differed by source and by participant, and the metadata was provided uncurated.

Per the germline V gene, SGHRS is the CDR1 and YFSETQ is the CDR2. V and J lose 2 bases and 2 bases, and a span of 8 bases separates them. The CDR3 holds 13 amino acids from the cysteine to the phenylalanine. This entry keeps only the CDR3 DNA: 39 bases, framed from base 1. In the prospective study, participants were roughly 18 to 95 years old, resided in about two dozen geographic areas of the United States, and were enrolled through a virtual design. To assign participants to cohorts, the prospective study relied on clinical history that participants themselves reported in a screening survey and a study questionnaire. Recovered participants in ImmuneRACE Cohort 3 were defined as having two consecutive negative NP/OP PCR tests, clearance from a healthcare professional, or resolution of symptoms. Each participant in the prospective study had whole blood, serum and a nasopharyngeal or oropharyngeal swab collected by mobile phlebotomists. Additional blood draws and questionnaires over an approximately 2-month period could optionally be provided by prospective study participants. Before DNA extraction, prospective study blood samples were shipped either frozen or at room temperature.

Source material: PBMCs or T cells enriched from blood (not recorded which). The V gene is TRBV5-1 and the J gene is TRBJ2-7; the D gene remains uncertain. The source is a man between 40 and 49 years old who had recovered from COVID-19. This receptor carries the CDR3 CASSFTVAYEQYF. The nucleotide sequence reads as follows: TGCGCCAGCAGCTTTACAGTGGCCTACGAGCAGTACTTC.